This is a list of T cell receptor beta chains from one sample in a study of glioma-infiltrating T cells after dendritic cell vaccination. Produced via immunoSEQ multiplex PCR; TCRdb's table is partial and in-frame only. This sample yields 85,000 or so clones, of which roughly 85% are seen a single time; 8.5% belongs to the top ten. Material: blood, obtained after dendritic cell vaccination. These receptors all come from a human donor with glioblastoma. CDR3s include the opening cysteine and the closing phenylalanine or tryptophan. The D gene is left open where the match is weak. Clone size is given for some rows only: seen once, a few or many times, or a class if the clone is expanded.

clone_size	v_call	d_call	j_call	cdr3_nt	cdr3_aa
NA	TRBV27	NA	TRBJ2-7	TGTGCCAGCAGTTTATTATCCCCGCTACTTGGCGAGCAGTACTTC	CASSLLSPLLGEQYF
NA	TRBV5-4	NA	TRBJ1-1	TGTGCCAGCAGCCAAGGCGGGTCTCTGAACACTGAAGCTTTCTTT	CASSQGGSLNTEAFF
NA	TRBV28	NA	TRBJ2-7	TGTGCCAGCAGCCGCCAGTTTGAGCAGTACTTC	CASSRQFEQYF
NA	TRBV4-1	NA	TRBJ1-2	TGCGCCAGCAGCCCAGGGTTACAGGCGTATGGCTACACCTTC	CASSPGLQAYGYTF
NA	TRBV7-6	TRBD2	TRBJ2-2	TGTGCCAGCAGCTTAGTCTCGGGAGGGCGAGCCGGGGAGCTGTTTTTT	CASSLVSGGRAGELFF
NA	TRBV4-3	TRBD1	TRBJ2-7	TGCGCCAGCAGCCAAACGTACAGGGGGTACGAGCAGTACTTC	CASSQTYRGYEQYF
NA	TRBV2	TRBD1	TRBJ2-7	TGTGCCAGCAGTGACCCTCGATCCGGGACAGGGGTCGACTCCTACGAGCAGTACTTC	CASSDPRSGTGVDSYEQYF
NA	TRBV11-2	NA	TRBJ1-3	TGTGCCAGCAGTTTATCGCAGGGAGGTGGAAACACCATATATTTT	CASSLSQGGGNTIYF
NA	TRBV18	TRBD1	TRBJ1-1	TGTGCCAGCTCACCAAGGACAGGGAAAGGGAACACTGAAGCTTTCTTT	CASSPRTGKGNTEAFF
NA	TRBV25-1	TRBD2	TRBJ2-3	TGTGCCATCCCGGGACTAGCGGGAGATCTTGGCACAGATACGCAGTATTTT	CAIPGLAGDLGTDTQYF
NA	TRBV6-1	TRBD2	TRBJ2-7	TGTGCCAGCAGCCAAGGGGGGACTAGCGGTTACGAGCAGTACTTC	CASSQGGTSGYEQYF
NA	TRBV10-2	TRBD2	TRBJ2-7	TGCGCCAGCAGCTCCGGGACTAGAAGCTCCTACGAGCAGTACTTC	CASSSGTRSSYEQYF
NA	TRBV5-1	TRBD1	TRBJ1-1	TGCGCCAGCAGCTTGGTGGATGGGACAGTTGAAGCTTTCTTT	CASSLVDGTVEAFF
NA	TRBV27	TRBD1	TRBJ1-2	TGTGCCAGCAGCACCGGGACAGGGTCGGTTAACTATGGCTACACCTTC	CASSTGTGSVNYGYTF
NA	TRBV5-1	NA	TRBJ1-5	TGCGCCAGCAGCTTGGGGGCAGGGGACAATCAGCCCCAGCATTTT	CASSLGAGDNQPQHF
NA	TRBV6-1	NA	TRBJ2-3	TGTGCCAGCAGGGACAAGATAGCTTTGGATACGCAGTATTTT	CASRDKIALDTQYF
NA	TRBV5-1	NA	TRBJ1-5	TGCGCCAGCAGCTTAGGAGGGTTTAATCAGCCCCAGCATTTT	CASSLGGFNQPQHF
few	TRBV29-1	TRBD2	TRBJ2-1	TGCAGTGCGACTAGCGGGATCAACAATGAGCAGTTCTTC	CSATSGINNEQFF
NA	TRBV7-2	NA	TRBJ2-7	TGTGCCAGCAGCTTATTCATTAGCTCCTACGAGCAGTACTTC	CASSLFISSYEQYF
NA	TRBV5-1	TRBD2	TRBJ2-3	TGCGCCAGCAGCCCTCAGGTAGCGGGAGGATCGGATACGCAGTATTTT	CASSPQVAGGSDTQYF
NA	TRBV27	NA	TRBJ1-2	TGTGCCAGCAGCCTATGGGGGGGAGGCCTCGAGTATGGCTACACCTTC	CASSLWGGGLEYGYTF
NA	TRBV5-1	NA	TRBJ1-3	TGCGCCAGCAGCTTAACAGGGTCCTCTGGAAACACCATATATTTT	CASSLTGSSGNTIYF
NA	TRBV5-1	NA	TRBJ1-1	TGCGCCAGCAGCTCAGGACAGAATTGGAACACTGAAGCTTTCTTT	CASSSGQNWNTEAFF
NA	TRBV27	NA	TRBJ2-5	TGTGCCAGCAGTTTATCGCAGCGCCAAGAGACCCAGTACTTC	CASSLSQRQETQYF
NA	TRBV10-2	NA	TRBJ1-2	TGCGCCAGCAGTGAATTCGGGGAGTCCAGGGGCTATGGCTACACCTTC	CASSEFGESRGYGYTF
few	TRBV9	NA	TRBJ1-1	TGTGCCAGCAGCGTAAACCCCGGGGGAAGGACTGAAGCTTTCTTT	CASSVNPGGRTEAFF
NA	TRBV7-3	TRBD1	TRBJ2-7	TGTGCCAGCAGCCTCGACAGGGGGCCCTACGAGCAGTACTTC	CASSLDRGPYEQYF
NA	TRBV5-1	NA	TRBJ2-2	TGCGCCAGCAGCTTGGCACAGAACACCGGGGAGCTGTTTTTT	CASSLAQNTGELFF
NA	TRBV6-5	TRBD2	TRBJ2-7	TGTGCCAGCAGTTACGACGGTAGCGGGAGCTCCTACGAGCAGTACTTC	CASSYDGSGSSYEQYF
NA	TRBV5-1	NA	TRBJ1-2	TGCGCCAGCAGCTTGGCTATCGCAGGGCCCGGTGGCTACACCTTC	CASSLAIAGPGGYTF
NA	TRBV5-1	NA	TRBJ1-5	TGCGCCAGCAGCCTCTCCCCAGGGAACCAGCCCCAGCATTTT	CASSLSPGNQPQHF
NA	TRBV7-6	NA	TRBJ1-2	TGTGCCAGCAGCTTAGTAGGGGAAGGCTACACCTTC	CASSLVGEGYTF
NA	TRBV5-6	TRBD2	TRBJ2-3	TGTGCCAGCAGCTTGGTTACGGGGGGTACCAACACAGATACGCAGTATTTT	CASSLVTGGTNTDTQYF
NA	TRBV7-2	TRBD2	TRBJ2-2	TGTGCCAGCAGCTTACTCCGACTAGCTAGGGGTATTGAGGAGCTGTTTTTT	CASSLLRLARGIEELFF
NA	TRBV19	TRBD1	TRBJ2-7	TGTGCCAGTATGGTCAGCACAGGGGGGACCTACGAGCAGTACTTC	CASMVSTGGTYEQYF
NA	TRBV18	NA	TRBJ1-5	TGTGCCAGCTCACGAGAGGGGGGGAGCAATCAGCCCCAGCATTTT	CASSREGGSNQPQHF
NA	TRBV7-2	NA	TRBJ1-5	TGTGCCAGCAGCTTAGGACAGGTTAACAATCAGCCCCAGCATTTT	CASSLGQVNNQPQHF
NA	TRBV4-3	NA	TRBJ1-1	TGCGCCAGCAGCCAGCGAACAGGGAACACTGAAGCTTTCTTT	CASSQRTGNTEAFF
few	TRBV5-1	TRBD2	TRBJ2-1	TGCGCCAGCAGCCCCGGACTAGCGGGGCCTTACAATGAGCAGTTCTTC	CASSPGLAGPYNEQFF
once	TRBV19	TRBD2	TRBJ2-3	TGTGCCAGTAAAAGCGGGGGGGATGGAGATACGCAGTATTTT	CASKSGGDGDTQYF
once	TRBV7-6	NA	TRBJ2-7	TGTGCCAGCAGCTTACACAGGGCCTACGAGCAGTACTTC	CASSLHRAYEQYF
NA	TRBV19	TRBD1	TRBJ1-2	TGTGCCAGTAGTATAGGGACAGGGGATGGCTACACCTTC	CASSIGTGDGYTF
few	TRBV28	NA	TRBJ2-7	TGTGCCAGCAGTTGGGGGGGCGGGGTTACCTACGAGCAGTACTTC	CASSWGGGVTYEQYF